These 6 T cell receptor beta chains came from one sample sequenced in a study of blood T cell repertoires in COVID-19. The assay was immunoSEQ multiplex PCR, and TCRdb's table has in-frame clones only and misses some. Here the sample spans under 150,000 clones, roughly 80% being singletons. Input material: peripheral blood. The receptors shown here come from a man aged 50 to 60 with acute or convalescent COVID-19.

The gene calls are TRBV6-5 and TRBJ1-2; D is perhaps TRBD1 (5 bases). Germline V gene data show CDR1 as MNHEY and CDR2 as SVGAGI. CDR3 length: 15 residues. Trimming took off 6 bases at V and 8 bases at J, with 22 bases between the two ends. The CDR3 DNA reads TGTGCCAGCAGCCCCGATTTCGGCGGGGCTGGAGGCTACACCTTC. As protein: CASSPDFGGAGGYTF.

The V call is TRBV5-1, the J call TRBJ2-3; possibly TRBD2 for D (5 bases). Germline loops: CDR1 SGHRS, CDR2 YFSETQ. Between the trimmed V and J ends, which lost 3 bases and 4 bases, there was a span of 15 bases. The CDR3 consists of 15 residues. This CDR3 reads CASSYGSRGSDTQYF. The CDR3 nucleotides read TGCGCCAGCAGCTATGGGTCCAGAGGGTCAGATACGCAGTATTTT.

The CDR3, as DNA: TGTGCCAGTAGTATTTACCTAGGACAGGGGGTAGGACAGCCCCAGCATTTT. Translating gives CASSIYLGQGVGQPQHF. The J gene is TRBJ1-5, the V gene TRBV19; 10 positions agree with TRBD1. This CDR3 contains 17 residues. The V and J ends lost 3 bases and 7 bases, in that order; junction bases with no gene match: 12. The germline CDR1 and CDR2 sequences are LNHDA and SQIVND (reference sequence).

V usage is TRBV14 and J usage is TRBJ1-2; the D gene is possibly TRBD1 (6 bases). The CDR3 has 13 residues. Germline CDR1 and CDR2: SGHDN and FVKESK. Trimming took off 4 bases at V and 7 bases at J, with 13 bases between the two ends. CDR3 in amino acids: CASSLNGGAGYTF. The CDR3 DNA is TGTGCCAGCAGCCTCAACGGGGGGGCTGGCTACACCTTC. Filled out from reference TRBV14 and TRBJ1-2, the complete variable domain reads EAGVTQFPSHSVIEKGQTVTLRCDPISGHDNLYWYRRVMGKEIKFLLHFVKESKQDESGMPNNRFLAERTGGTYSTLKVQPAELEDSGVYFCASSLNGGAGYTFGSGTRLTVV.

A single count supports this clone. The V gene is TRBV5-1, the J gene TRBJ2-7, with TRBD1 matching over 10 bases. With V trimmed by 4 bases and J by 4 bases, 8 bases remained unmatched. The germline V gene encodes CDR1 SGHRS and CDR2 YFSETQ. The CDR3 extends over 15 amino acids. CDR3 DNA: TGCGCCAGCAGCACACCCCGGACAGGGGGATACGAGCAGTACTTC. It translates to CASSTPRTGGYEQYF.

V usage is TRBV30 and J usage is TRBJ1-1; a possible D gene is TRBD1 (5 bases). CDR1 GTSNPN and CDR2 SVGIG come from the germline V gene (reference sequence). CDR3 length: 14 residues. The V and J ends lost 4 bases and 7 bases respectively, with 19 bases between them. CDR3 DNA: TGTGCCTGGATCTATCGCACCGGGCAGGGTGAAGCTTTCTTT. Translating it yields CAWIYRTGQGEAFF.